These T cell receptor beta chains were read from a single sample in a study of blood T cell repertoires in COVID-19. The table came from immunoSEQ multiplex PCR; TCRdb's copy has only in-frame clones and leaves some out. The sample shows approximately 230,000 clones, almost 85% of them seen only once. Sequenced: PBMCs or T cells enriched from blood (not recorded which). These receptors originate from a man aged 40-55 years who had recovered from COVID-19. CDR3s include the opening cysteine and the closing phenylalanine or tryptophan. The D gene is left open where the match is weak. The size entry is marked missing in some rows and otherwise reads once, few, many or a size class.

>TRBV7-7|NA|NA|TRBJ2-1
TGTGCCAGCAGCTTAATCTCGAGCTCCTACAATGAGCAGTTCTTC
CASSLISSSYNEQFF
>TRBV9|few|TRBD1|TRBJ1-1
TGTGCCAGCAGCGTATATCAGGGGGCAAAGGCGGAATCTGAAGCTTTCTTT
CASSVYQGAKAESEAFF
>TRBV3-1/TRBV3-2|NA|NA|TRBJ1-1
TGTGCCAGCAGCCCCTGGGAGGCGGACACTGAAGCTTTCTTT
CASSPWEADTEAFF
>TRBV15|NA|TRBD2|TRBJ2-1
TGTGCCACCAGCAGAGATCCGGGGGGCTACAATGAGCAGTTCTTC
CATSRDPGGYNEQFF
>TRBV28|NA|TRBD2|TRBJ2-3
TGTGCCAGCATCAAGGGGCGGGACTACACAGATACGCAGTATTTT
CASIKGRDYTDTQYF
>TRBV18|NA|TRBD1|TRBJ2-1
TGTGCCAGCTCACCGATTAGGACAGGGGGGAATGAGCAGTTCTTC
CASSPIRTGGNEQFF
>TRBV5-5|NA|NA|TRBJ2-2
TGTGCCAGCAGCTTCGAGTACAGACCTTACACCGGGGAGCTGTTTTTT
CASSFEYRPYTGELFF
>TRBV10-3|NA|TRBD1|TRBJ2-6
TGTGCCAGCTCACCGGGACAGGAACTCTCTGGGGCCAACGTCCTGACTTTC
CASSPGQELSGANVLTF
>TRBV12-3/TRBV12-4|NA|NA|TRBJ1-2
TGTGCCAGCAGTGCCGGGACAAATGGCTACACCTTC
CASSAGTNGYTF
>TRBV5-1|NA|TRBD2|TRBJ2-3
TGCGCCAGCAGCATAGCGGGAACAGATACGCAGTATTTT
CASSIAGTDTQYF
>TRBV2|NA|NA|TRBJ1-2
TGTGCCAGCAGTGGTATAGGGCAGGGTCAAGGCTACACCTTC
CASSGIGQGQGYTF
>TRBV2|NA|TRBD2|TRBJ2-3
TGTGCCAGCAGGTTCGGACTAGCGGGAGTTGATACGCAGTATTTT
CASRFGLAGVDTQYF
>TRBV4-1|medium-sized|TRBD1|TRBJ1-1
TGCGCCAGCAGCCTCCTGGGACAGTCTCTGAACACTGAAGCTTTCTTT
CASSLLGQSLNTEAFF
>TRBV7-8|once|NA|TRBJ1-6
TGTGCCAGCAACTTAGAGGGCAGGGTTAATTCACCCCTCCACTTT
CASNLEGRVNSPLHF
>TRBV29-1|NA|TRBD1|TRBJ1-2
TGCAGCGTCGGACAGGGGACCAACTATGGCTACACCTTC
CSVGQGTNYGYTF
>TRBV11-3|NA|NA|TRBJ2-3
TGTGCCAGCAGCGGCGGATACACAGATACGCAGTATTTT
CASSGGYTDTQYF
>TRBV28|NA|NA|TRBJ1-1
TGTGCCAGCAGCTGGCCCTCTAGGCAGAGTAACACTGAAGCTTTCTTT
CASSWPSRQSNTEAFF
>TRBV21-1|NA|NA|TRBJ2-1
TGTGCCAGCAGCAAACCCAATAGAGCAGGCAGGGTGAACCATGAGCAGTTCTTC
CASSKPNRAGRVNHEQFF
>TRBV5-1|NA|TRBD1|TRBJ1-3
TGCGCCAGCAGCTTGGGATTCACAGGGGGACGCTCCGGAAACACCATATATTTT
CASSLGFTGGRSGNTIYF
>TRBV15|once|TRBD2|TRBJ2-1
TGTGCCACCACCCCTAGCGGGGGGGCCTCCCTCTCCTACAATGAGCAGTTCTTC
CATTPSGGASLSYNEQFF
>TRBV5-1|NA|TRBD2|TRBJ2-3
TGCGCCAGCAGCTTCGCTAGCGGGGTAGACACAGATACGCAGTATTTT
CASSFASGVDTDTQYF
>TRBV4-1|NA|TRBD2|TRBJ2-7
TGCGCCAGCAGCCAATTTTCTAGCGGGAGTTTAAGGGAGCAGTACTTC
CASSQFSSGSLREQYF
>TRBV2|NA|TRBD2|TRBJ2-7
TGTGCCAGCACGCTAGCGGGGGCGTCCTCGAGGGAGCAGTACTTC
CASTLAGASSREQYF
>TRBV28|NA|NA|TRBJ2-7
TGTGCCAGCAGTTTACGGGTCAGGGTGGAGCAGTACTTC
CASSLRVRVEQYF